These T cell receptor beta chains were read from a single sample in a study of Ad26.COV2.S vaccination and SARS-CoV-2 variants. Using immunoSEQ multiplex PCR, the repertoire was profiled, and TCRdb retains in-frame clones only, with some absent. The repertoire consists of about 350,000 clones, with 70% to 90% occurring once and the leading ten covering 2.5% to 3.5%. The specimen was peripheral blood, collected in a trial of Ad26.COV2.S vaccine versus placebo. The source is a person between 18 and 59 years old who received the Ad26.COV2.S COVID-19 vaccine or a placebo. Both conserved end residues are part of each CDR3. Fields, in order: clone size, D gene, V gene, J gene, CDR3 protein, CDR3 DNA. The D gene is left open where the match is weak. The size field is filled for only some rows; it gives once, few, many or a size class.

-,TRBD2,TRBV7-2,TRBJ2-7,CASSLRREGSYEQYF,TGTGCCAGCAGCTTGCGGCGGGAGGGCTCCTACGAGCAGTACTTC
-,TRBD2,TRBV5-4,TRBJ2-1,CASSLEREGRKQFF,TGTGCCAGCAGCTTGGAGCGGGAGGGCAGAAAGCAGTTCTTC
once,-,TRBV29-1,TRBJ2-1,CSVASNEQFF,TGCAGCGTTGCATCAAATGAGCAGTTCTTC
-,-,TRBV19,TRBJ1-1,CASSISPGQNTEAFF,TGTGCCAGTAGTATATCGCCGGGACAAAACACTGAAGCTTTCTTT
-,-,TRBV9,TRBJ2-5,CASSVPRETQYF,TGTGCCAGCAGCGTTCCAAGGGAGACCCAGTACTTC
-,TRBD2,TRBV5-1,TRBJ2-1,CASSLAAGDEQFF,TGCGCCAGCAGCTTGGCAGCGGGGGATGAGCAGTTCTTC
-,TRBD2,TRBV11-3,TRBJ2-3,CASSLSSGGTDTQYF,TGTGCCAGCAGCTTAAGTAGCGGGGGGACAGATACGCAGTATTTT
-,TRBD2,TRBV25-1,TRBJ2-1,CASSEPPSTSALRNEQFF,TGTGCCAGCAGTGAACCCCCCTCTACTAGCGCCCTCAGGAATGAGCAGTTCTTC
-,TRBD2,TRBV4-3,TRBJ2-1,CASSLLAGNYNEQFF,TGCGCCAGCAGCCTGCTAGCGGGAAACTACAATGAGCAGTTCTTC
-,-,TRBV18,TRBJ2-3,CASSPGLGDTQYF,TGTGCCAGCTCACCCGGTTTGGGGGATACGCAGTATTTT
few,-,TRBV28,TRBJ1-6,CASSLLAAMDSPLHF,TGTGCCAGCAGTTTACTGGCCGCGATGGATTCACCCCTCCACTTT
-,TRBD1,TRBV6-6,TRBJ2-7,CASNDGTGRYEQYF,TGTGCCAGCAATGACGGGACAGGGAGATACGAGCAGTACTTC
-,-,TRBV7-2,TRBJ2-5,CASSSLRETQYF,TGTGCCAGCAGCTCCCTTAGGGAGACCCAGTACTTC
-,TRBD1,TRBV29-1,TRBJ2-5,CSVPPGQGGQETQYF,TGCAGCGTTCCACCGGGACAGGGGGGCCAAGAGACCCAGTACTTC
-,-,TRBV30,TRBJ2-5,CAWSARAQETQYF,TGTGCCTGGAGTGCGAGGGCACAAGAGACCCAGTACTTC
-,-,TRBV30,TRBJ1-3,CAWSVVGNTIYF,TGTGCCTGGAGTGTGGTTGGAAACACCATATATTTT
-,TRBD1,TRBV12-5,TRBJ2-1,CASGTGWDNEQFF,TGTGCTAGTGGGACAGGGTGGGACAATGAGCAGTTCTTC
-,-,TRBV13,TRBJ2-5,CASSLTGTETQYF,TGTGCCAGCAGCCTCACCGGGACAGAGACCCAGTACTTC
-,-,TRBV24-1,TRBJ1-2,CATSETRRGFYGYTF,TGTGCCACCAGTGAAACCCGGAGGGGATTCTATGGCTACACCTTC
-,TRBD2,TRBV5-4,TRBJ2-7,CASSSGGGVGEQYF,TGTGCCAGCAGCTCCGGGGGGGGAGTTGGCGAGCAGTACTTC
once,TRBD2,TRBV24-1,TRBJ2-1,CATSDLSSSGIVNEQFF,TGTGCCACCAGTGATTTGAGTTCTAGCGGGATTGTTAATGAGCAGTTCTTC
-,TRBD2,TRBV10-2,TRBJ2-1,CASSPVGRGTNNEQFF,TGCGCCAGCAGTCCCGTGGGGCGGGGGACCAACAATGAGCAGTTCTTC
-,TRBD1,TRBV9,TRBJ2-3,CASSVASNRGSTDTQYF,TGTGCCAGCAGCGTAGCTTCCAACAGGGGTAGCACAGATACGCAGTATTTT
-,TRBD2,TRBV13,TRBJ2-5,CASSRGGEETQYF,TGTGCCAGCAGCCGCGGGGGGGAAGAGACCCAGTACTTC
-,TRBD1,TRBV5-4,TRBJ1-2,CASSQDRRSYGYTF,TGTGCCAGCAGCCAGGACAGGCGAAGCTATGGCTACACCTTC
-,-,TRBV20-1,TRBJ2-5,CSAFMAETQYF,TGCAGTGCTTTTATGGCGGAGACCCAGTACTTC
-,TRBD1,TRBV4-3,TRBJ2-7,CASSQDASGQGAPEQYF,TGCGCCAGCAGCCAAGATGCGTCGGGACAGGGGGCCCCCGAGCAGTACTTC
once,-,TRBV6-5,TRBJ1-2,CASRSTFPDGYTF,TGTGCCAGCAGGTCAACCTTCCCTGATGGCTACACCTTC
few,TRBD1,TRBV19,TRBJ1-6,CASSRFPGQGYSPLHF,TGTGCCAGTAGCCGTTTCCCGGGACAGGGGTATTCACCCCTCCACTTT
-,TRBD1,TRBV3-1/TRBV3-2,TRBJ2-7,CASSQGTGSYEQYF,TGTGCCAGCAGCCAAGGGACAGGATCCTACGAGCAGTACTTC
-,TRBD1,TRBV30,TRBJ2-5,CAWSRTGGETQYF,TGTGCCTGGAGTAGAACAGGGGGGGAGACCCAGTACTTC
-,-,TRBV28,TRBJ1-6,CASSFRPLGDNSPLHF,TGTGCCAGCAGTTTTCGCCCACTTGGGGATAATTCACCCCTCCACTTT
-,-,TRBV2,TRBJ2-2,CASRMQGTGGGELFF,TGTGCCAGCAGAATGCAGGGAACGGGCGGCGGGGAGCTGTTTTTT
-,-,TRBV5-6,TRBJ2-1,CASSLGDTYNEQFF,TGTGCCAGCAGCTTGGGGGACACCTACAATGAGCAGTTCTTC
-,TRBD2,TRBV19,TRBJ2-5,CASSKGRTSGQETQYF,TGTGCCAGTAGTAAGGGCCGGACTAGCGGACAAGAGACCCAGTACTTC
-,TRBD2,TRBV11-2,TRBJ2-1,CASSTGTSGTNEQFF,TGTGCCAGCAGCACCGGGACTAGCGGGACCAATGAGCAGTTCTTC
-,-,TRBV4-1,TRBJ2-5,CASSQGLATYQETQYF,TGCGCCAGCAGCCAAGGCTTAGCGACGTACCAAGAGACCCAGTACTTC
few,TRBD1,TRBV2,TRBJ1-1,CASDRDRGQGAFF,TGTGCCAGTGACCGGGACAGGGGGCAAGGGGCTTTCTTT
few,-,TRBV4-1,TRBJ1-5,CASSQDGGIGNQPQHF,TGCGCCAGCAGCCAAGACGGCGGGATTGGGAATCAGCCCCAGCATTTT
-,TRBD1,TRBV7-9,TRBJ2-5,CASSSSRTGRETQYF,TGTGCCAGCAGCTCTAGCAGGACAGGGCGAGAGACCCAGTACTTC
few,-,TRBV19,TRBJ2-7,CASSITGSSYEQYF,TGTGCCAGTAGTATAACCGGGAGCTCCTACGAGCAGTACTTC
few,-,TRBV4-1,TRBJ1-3,CASSQDLKGHSGNTIYF,TGCGCCAGCAGCCAAGATCTAAAGGGGCACTCTGGAAACACCATATATTTT
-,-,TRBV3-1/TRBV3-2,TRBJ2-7,CASSRRTETYEQYF,TGTGCCAGCAGCCGGAGGACAGAGACCTACGAGCAGTACTTC
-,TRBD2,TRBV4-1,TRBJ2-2,CASSQGVSGSDTGELFF,TGCGCCAGCAGCCAGGGAGTAAGCGGGAGCGACACCGGGGAGCTGTTTTTT
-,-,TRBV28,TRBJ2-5,CASSSQGGGKETQYF,TGTGCCAGCAGTTCGCAAGGAGGGGGCAAGGAGACCCAGTACTTC
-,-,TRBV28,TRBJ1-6,CASNPYSSYNSPLHF,TGTGCCAGCAACCCCTACAGCTCCTATAATTCACCCCTCCACTTT
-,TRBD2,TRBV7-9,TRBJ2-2,CASSLEAGGPTGELFF,TGTGCCAGCAGCTTAGAAGCGGGAGGGCCCACCGGGGAGCTGTTTTTT
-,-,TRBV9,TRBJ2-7,CASSVGRGSRYEQYF,TGTGCCAGCAGCGTCGGTAGGGGGAGCAGATACGAGCAGTACTTC
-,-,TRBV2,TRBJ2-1,CASSEARVPSNEQFF,TGTGCCAGCAGTGAAGCACGGGTTCCCAGTAATGAGCAGTTCTTC
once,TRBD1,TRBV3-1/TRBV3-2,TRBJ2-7,CASSQGHGTGPYEQYF,TGTGCCAGCAGCCAAGGGCACGGGACAGGGCCCTACGAGCAGTACTTC
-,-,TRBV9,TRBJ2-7,CASSVVLEGGEQYF,TGTGCCAGCAGCGTAGTATTGGAGGGTGGCGAGCAGTACTTC
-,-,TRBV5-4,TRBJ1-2,CASSLMPSSNTPFYGYTF,TGTGCCAGCAGCTTGATGCCCTCGAGTAACACGCCTTTCTATGGCTACACCTTC
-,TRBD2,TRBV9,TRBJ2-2,CASSPPRAGGPGELFF,TGTGCCAGCAGCCCCCCACGGGCGGGGGGGCCCGGGGAGCTGTTTTTT
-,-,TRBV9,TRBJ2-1,CASSVGGGFYNEQFF,TGTGCCAGCAGCGTAGGGGGCGGGTTCTACAATGAGCAGTTCTTC
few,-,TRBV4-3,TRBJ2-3,CASSQDFSTDTQYF,TGCGCCAGCAGCCAAGATTTTAGCACAGATACGCAGTATTTT
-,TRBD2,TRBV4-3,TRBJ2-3,CASSQGLAGEGTQYF,TGCGCCAGCAGCCAAGGACTAGCGGGGGAAGGTACGCAGTATTTT
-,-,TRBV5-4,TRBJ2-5,CASSPDSKTQYF,TGTGCCAGCAGCCCGGACAGCAAGACCCAGTACTTC
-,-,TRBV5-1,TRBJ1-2,CASSFGRGDYGYTF,TGCGCCAGCAGCTTCGGGCGAGGGGACTATGGCTACACCTTC
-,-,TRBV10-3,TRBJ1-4,CAIRQSATNEKLFF,TGTGCCATCAGACAGAGTGCAACTAATGAAAAACTGTTTTTT